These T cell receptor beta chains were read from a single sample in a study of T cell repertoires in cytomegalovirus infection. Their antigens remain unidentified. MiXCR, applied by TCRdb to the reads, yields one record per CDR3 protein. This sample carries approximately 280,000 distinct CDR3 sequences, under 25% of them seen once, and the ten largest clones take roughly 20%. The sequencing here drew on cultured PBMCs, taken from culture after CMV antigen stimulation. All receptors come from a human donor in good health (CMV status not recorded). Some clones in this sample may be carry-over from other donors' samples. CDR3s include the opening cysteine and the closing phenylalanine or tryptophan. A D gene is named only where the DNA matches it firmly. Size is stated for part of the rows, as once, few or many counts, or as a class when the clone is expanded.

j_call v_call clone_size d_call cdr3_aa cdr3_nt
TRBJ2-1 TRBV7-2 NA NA CASSSVGRQGASEQFF TGTGCCAGCAGCTCCGTAGGGAGGCAAGGTGCCAGTGAGCAGTTCTTC
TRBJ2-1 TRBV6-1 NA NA CASTLNGVRYYNEQFF TGTGCCAGCACCCTGAACGGGGTCCGCTACTACAATGAGCAGTTCTTC
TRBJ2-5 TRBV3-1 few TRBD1 CASSRRDRQETQYF TGTGCCAGCAGCCGACGGGACAGACAAGAGACCCAGTACTTC
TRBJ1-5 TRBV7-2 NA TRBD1 CASSLCGTGNSNQPQHF TGTGCCAGCAGCTTATGTGGGACAGGGAACAGCAATCAGCCCCAGCATTTT
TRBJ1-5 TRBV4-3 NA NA CASSQVLGRRNQPQHF TGCGCCAGCAGCCAAGTGCTAGGCAGACGTAATCAGCCCCAGCATTTT
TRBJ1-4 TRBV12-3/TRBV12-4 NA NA CASSLMGVEEKLFF TGTGCCAGCAGTTTAATGGGCGTGGAGGAAAAACTGTTTTTT
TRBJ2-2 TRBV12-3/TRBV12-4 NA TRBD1 CASSWGTGSGELFF TGTGCCAGCAGTTGGGGGACAGGGTCGGGGGAGCTGTTTTTT
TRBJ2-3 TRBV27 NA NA CASSERYSLLDTQYF TGTGCCAGCAGTGAGCGTTACTCATTGTTAGATACGCAGTATTTT
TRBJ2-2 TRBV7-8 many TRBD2 CASSLDAGANTGELFF TGTGCCAGCAGCTTAGATGCGGGAGCGAACACCGGGGAGCTGTTTTTT
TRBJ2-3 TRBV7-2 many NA CASSLSPYRRTETSTDTQYF TGTGCCAGCAGCTTAAGTCCGTATCGAAGGACGGAAACTAGCACAGATACGCAGTATTTT
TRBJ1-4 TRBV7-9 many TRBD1 CASSLAKWDRPEKLFF TGTGCCAGCAGCTTAGCGAAGTGGGACAGACCCGAAAAACTGTTTTTT
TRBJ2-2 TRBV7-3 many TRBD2 CASSSIAGPNTGELFF TGTGCCAGCAGCTCTATAGCGGGTCCGAACACCGGGGAGCTGTTTTTT
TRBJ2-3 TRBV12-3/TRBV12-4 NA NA CASTPGGTDTQYF TGTGCCAGCACCCCCGGAGGAACAGATACGCAGTATTTT
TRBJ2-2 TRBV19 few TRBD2 CASSILAGTNTGELFF TGTGCCAGTAGTATCCTAGCGGGCACGAACACCGGGGAGCTGTTTTTT
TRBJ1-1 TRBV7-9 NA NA CASSSLEYPNTEAFF TGTGCCAGCAGCTCCCTAGAATACCCGAACACTGAAGCTTTCTTT
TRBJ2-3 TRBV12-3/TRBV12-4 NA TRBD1 CASSFKTGNPTDTQYF TGTGCCAGCAGTTTTAAGACAGGGAACCCCACAGATACGCAGTATTTT
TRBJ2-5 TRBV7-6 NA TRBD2 CASSLALAGAIEEETQYF TGTGCCAGCAGCTTAGCGTTAGCGGGAGCAATCGAAGAAGAGACCCAGTACTTC
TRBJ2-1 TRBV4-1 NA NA CASSQDMGGGQFF TGCGCCAGCAGCCAAGATATGGGCGGTGGGCAGTTCTTC
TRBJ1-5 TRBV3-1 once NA CASSQAWAQPQHF TGTGCCAGCAGCCAAGCGTGGGCCCAGCCCCAGCATTTT
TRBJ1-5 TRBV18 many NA CASSATGYNQPQHF TGTGCCAGCTCAGCCACAGGATACAATCAGCCCCAGCATTTT
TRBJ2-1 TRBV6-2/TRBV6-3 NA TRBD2 CASRGGLAGGNEQFF TGTGCCAGCAGGGGCGGACTAGCGGGAGGGAATGAGCAGTTCTTC
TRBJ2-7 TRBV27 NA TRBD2 CASSLGNGGRTDEQYF TGTGCCAGCAGTTTAGGAAATGGCGGGAGGACGGACGAGCAGTACTTC
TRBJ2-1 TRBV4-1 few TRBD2 CASGQPGTSGKNEQFF TGCGCCAGTGGACAGCCGGGGACTAGCGGGAAGAATGAGCAGTTCTTC
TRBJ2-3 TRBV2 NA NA CASSAAGSITLDTQYF TGTGCCAGCAGCGCCGCCGGGAGCATCACCCTCGATACGCAGTATTTT
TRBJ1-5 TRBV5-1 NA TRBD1 CASSLGDREDNQPQHF TGCGCCAGCAGCTTGGGTGACAGGGAAGACAATCAGCCCCAGCATTTT
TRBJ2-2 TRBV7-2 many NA CASSQIGTGGTGELFF TGTGCCAGCAGTCAAATCGGGACCGGCGGCACCGGGGAGCTGTTTTTT
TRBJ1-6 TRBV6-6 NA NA CASSLRATGALSPLHF TGTGCCAGCAGTCTCCGAGCGACTGGGGCCCTTTCACCCCTCCACTTT
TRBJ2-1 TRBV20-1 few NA CSAEQGFSEQFF TGCAGCGCCGAACAGGGCTTTAGTGAGCAGTTCTTC
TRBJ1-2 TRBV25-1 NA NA CASSEITTEGTVTGYTF TGTGCCAGCAGTGAAATCACTACGGAGGGGACGGTCACTGGCTACACCTTC